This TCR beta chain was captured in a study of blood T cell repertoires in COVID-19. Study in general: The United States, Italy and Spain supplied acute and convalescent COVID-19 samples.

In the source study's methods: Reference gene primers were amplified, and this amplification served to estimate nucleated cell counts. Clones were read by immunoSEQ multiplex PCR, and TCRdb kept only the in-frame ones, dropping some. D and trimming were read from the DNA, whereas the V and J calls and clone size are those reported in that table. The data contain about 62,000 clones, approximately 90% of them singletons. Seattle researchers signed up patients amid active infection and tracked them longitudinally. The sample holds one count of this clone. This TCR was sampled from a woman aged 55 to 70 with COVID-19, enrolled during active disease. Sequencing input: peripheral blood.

The CDR3 sequence is CASSLSGWNTEAFF. The CDR3 DNA follows: TGTGCCAGCAGCTTATCAGGGTGGAACACTGAAGCTTTCTTT. The rearrangement joins TRBV7-2 to TRBJ1-1, with D possibly TRBD1 on 5 matching bases. Trimming removed 2 bases from V and 1 base from J, with 8 bases in between. Per germline, CDR1 SGHTA and CDR2 FQGNSA. The CDR3 has 14 residues.